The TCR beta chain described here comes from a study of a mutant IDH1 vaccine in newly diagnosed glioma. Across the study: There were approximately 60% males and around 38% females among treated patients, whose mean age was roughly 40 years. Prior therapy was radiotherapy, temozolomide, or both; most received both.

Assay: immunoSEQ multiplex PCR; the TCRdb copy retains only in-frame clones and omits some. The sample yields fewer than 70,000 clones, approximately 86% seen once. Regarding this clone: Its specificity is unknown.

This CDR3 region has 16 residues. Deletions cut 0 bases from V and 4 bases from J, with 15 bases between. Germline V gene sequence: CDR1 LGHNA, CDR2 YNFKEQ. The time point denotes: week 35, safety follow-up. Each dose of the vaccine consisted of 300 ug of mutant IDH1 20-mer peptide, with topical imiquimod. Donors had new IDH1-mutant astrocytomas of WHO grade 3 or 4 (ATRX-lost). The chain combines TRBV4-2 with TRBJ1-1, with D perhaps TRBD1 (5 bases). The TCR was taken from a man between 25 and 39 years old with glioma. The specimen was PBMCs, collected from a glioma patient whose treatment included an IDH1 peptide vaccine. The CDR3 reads CASSQDGQGGGTEAFF. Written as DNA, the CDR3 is TGTGCCAGCAGCCAAGATGGGCAGGGTGGCGGCACTGAAGCTTTCTTT.